Only a few counts were recorded for the clone carrying this T cell receptor (beta chain). The data were obtained in a study of beta chain features in type 1 diabetes. CDR3 length equals 13 residues. V was trimmed by 4 bases and J by 6 bases, leaving 13 bases between them. CDR1 and CDR2 (germline): SGHRS, YFSETQ. cDNA synthesis used the whole RNA isolate, giving expressed TCRB sequences. Approximately 3.4 million reads, on average, came from each naive, central memory and regulatory T cell sample. Profiling relied on immunoSEQ multiplex PCR, and the TCRdb table lists in-frame clones only, not all of them. The sample lists roughly 170,000 clones; about an eighth were seen once. Averaging approximately 120 mL, one heparinised blood draw was given by each donor.

The sequencing sample was made of central memory CD4+ T cells from blood. The rearrangement uses TRBV5-1 and TRBJ2-5; D perhaps matches TRBD1 (6 bases). The sequence came from a woman younger than 35 in good health. The CDR3 bases are TGCGCCAGCAGCCTAGGACAGCTGAAGACCCAGTACTTC. As protein: CASSLGQLKTQYF.